Following are 25 T cell receptor beta chains from one sample sequenced in a study of cytomegalovirus exposure and HLA in healthy donors. PCR amplification relied on 60 Vbeta primers (plus 13 Jbeta primers). The protocol was immunoSEQ multiplex PCR, while the TCRdb copy is restricted to in-frame clones and leaves out a portion. This table has under 200,000 clones, about 76% appearing once. The source material was PBMCs. These TCRs come from a woman aged 40 to 50 in good health and CMV-seropositive.

This clone turned up a few times. The chain joins TRBV30 to TRBJ2-7; TRBD2 aligns across 7 bases. Trimming took 2 bases from V and 5 from J; bases not matched to a gene: 6. The CDR3 is made up of 13 amino acids. Germline V CDR1 and CDR2: GTSNPN, SVGIG (reference sequence). The CDR3 nucleotides are TGTGCCTGGAGTAAAAGACGGGGGGACGAGCAGTACTTC. This translates into CAWSKRRGDEQYF.

J is TRBJ2-1 and V is TRBV18, with D hard to call. The V and J ends lost 3 bases and 7 bases respectively, with 10 bases between them. Germline V gives CDR1 KGHSH, CDR2 LQKENI. The CDR3 has 13 amino acids. The CDR3 is CASSPIQMNEQFF. The CDR3 nucleotides read TGTGCCAGCTCACCGATACAGATGAATGAGCAGTTCTTC.

The genes are TRBV4-3 and TRBJ1-2, with D perhaps TRBD1 (6 bases). The germline V gene has CDR1 LGHNA and CDR2 YSLEER. This CDR3 comprises 14 residues. The V end lost 0 bases, the J end lost 4 bases, and 9 bases lay between the germline ends. The CDR3 loop reads CASSQEARGYGYTF. The CDR3 DNA reads as TGCGCCAGCAGCCAAGAGGCCAGGGGCTATGGCTACACCTTC.

J is TRBJ2-3 and V is TRBV19, with 15 positions matching TRBD2. CDR1 and CDR2 from the germline V gene are LNHDA and SQIVND (reference sequence). Trimming cost V 4 bases and J 8 bases; bases outside gene matches: 13. The CDR3 consists of 18 residues. The CDR3 coding sequence is TGTGCCAGTAGTAGAGCCGGGACTAGCGGGGGGTCCGGGGGTACGCAGTATTTT. Its protein is CASSRAGTSGGSGGTQYF. The full variable domain, with the rest looked up from reference TRBV19 and TRBJ2-3, is DGGITQSPKYLFRKEGQNVTLSCEQNLNHDAMYWYRQDPGQGLRLIYYSQIVNDFQKGDIAEGYSVSREKKESFPLTVTSAQKNPTAFYLCASSRAGTSGGSGGTQYFGPGTRLTVL.

V and J are TRBV7-8 and TRBJ2-7; 7 nucleotides line up with TRBD1. The trim removed 4 bases at V and 7 bases at J, leaving 7 bases unmatched. The germline CDR1 and CDR2 sequences are SGHVS and FQNEAQ. The CDR3 has 13 amino acids. DNA for the CDR3: TGTGCCAGCAGCTCCACAGGGGTGGGTGAGCAGTACTTC. Translated, it gives CASSSTGVGEQYF.

The V gene is TRBV6-5, the J gene TRBJ1-5; no definite D call. Germline V CDR1 and CDR2: MNHEY, SVGAGI. This CDR3 is 15 amino acids long. Trimming stripped 0 bases from V and 5 bases from J, with 11 bases between. The CDR3 is CASSYSARSYQPQHF. CDR3 nucleotide sequence: TGTGCCAGCAGTTACTCGGCACGCTCTTATCAGCCCCAGCATTTT.

J is TRBJ1-4 and V is TRBV5-6; D unresolved. The CDR3 covers 16 residues. Trimming cost V 2 bases and J 4 bases, with 15 bases left between them. Per the germline V gene, CDR1 is SGHDT and CDR2 is YYEEEE. The CDR3: CASSFRTWRDNEKLFF. The CDR3 bases are TGTGCCAGCAGCTTCAGGACTTGGCGGGATAATGAAAAACTGTTTTTT.

This clone was seen a few times. J is TRBJ2-2 and V is TRBV5-1, with TRBD2 matching over 10 bases. This CDR3 is 16 amino acids long. Germline trimming cut 1 base from V and 6 bases from J; bases unmatched to any gene: 6. From germline, CDR1 is SGHRS and CDR2 YFSETQ. The CDR3 nucleotides read TGCGCCAGCAGCTTGCGGACTAGCGGACTATCCGGGGAGCTGTTTTTT. This codes for CASSLRTSGLSGELFF.

This clone occurred once. The chain has TRBV6-5 and TRBJ2-7; D is unclear. V was shortened by 3 bases and J by 4 bases, with 13 bases between the two germline ends. CDR3 length: 14 amino acids. CDR1 MNHEY and CDR2 SVGAGI come from the germline V gene. The CDR3 here is CASSYGPGAYEQYF. For the CDR3, the DNA is TGTGCCAGCAGTTATGGTCCGGGTGCATACGAGCAGTACTTC.

The chain combines TRBV11-3 with TRBJ2-7, with no clear D. The CDR3 is 12 amino acids. Per the germline V gene, CDR1 is SGHNT and CDR2 is YENEEA. Trimming removed 3 bases from V and 2 bases from J, with 5 bases in between. CDR3 bases: TGTGCCAGCAGCTTTGGGCCCTACGAGCAGTACTTC. Its translation is CASSFGPYEQYF.

This rearrangement joins TRBV25-1 to TRBJ1-6; 7 bases agree with TRBD1. Germline-derived CDR1 and CDR2 are MGHDK and SYGVNS. Trimming removed 0 bases from V and 7 bases from J; junction bases left unmatched: 3. The CDR3 contains 15 residues. The CDR3: CASSEYRGDNSPLHF. CDR3 nucleotides: TGTGCCAGCAGTGAATACAGGGGGGACAATTCACCCCTCCACTTT.

This clone was seen a handful of times. Germline and junction disagree at one end, which may indicate a read error. The rearrangement links TRBV2 to TRBJ2-5, with 12 bases aligning to TRBD2. The length of the CDR3 is 13 residues. Per the germline V gene, CDR1 is SNHLY and CDR2 is FYNNEI. The CDR3 DNA reads TGTGCCAGCAGGGTGGCTAGCGGGGGGGCCCTGAACTTC. It encodes CASRVASGGALNF.

This clone was picked up a small number of times. The sample holds other DNA sequences that translate to the same CDR3. This chain uses TRBV7-6 with TRBJ2-4; 7 bases agree with TRBD1. Trimming cost V 1 base and J 8 bases; bases outside gene matches: 5. The CDR3 extends over 14 amino acids. CDR1 and CDR2 from the germline V gene are SGHVS and FNYEAQ. The CDR3 sequence is CASSLVGTGDIQYF. In DNA form, the CDR3 reads TGTGCCAGCAGCTTAGTAGGCACAGGGGACATTCAGTACTTC. Full variable domain (remainder filled in from reference TRBV7-6 and TRBJ2-4): GAGVSQSPRYKVTKRGQDVALRCDPISGHVSLYWYRQALGQGPEFLTYFNYEAQQDKSGLPNDRFSAERPEGSISTLTIQRTEQRDSAMYRCASSLVGTGDIQYFGAGTRLSVL.

The chain joins TRBV6-5 to TRBJ1-1; the D is unclear. Trimming shortened V by 0 bases and J by 1 base, and 9 bases separated the two germline ends. The CDR3 runs 15 residues. Germline values: CDR1 MNHEY, CDR2 SVGAGI. DNA of the CDR3: TGTGCCAGCAGTTACTCACTGGCGGGGAACACTGAAGCTTTCTTT. Its translation: CASSYSLAGNTEAFF.

The rearrangement joins TRBV10-3 to TRBJ2-7; 8 positions agree with TRBD1. V lost 3 bases to trimming and J lost 6 bases; unmatched junction nucleotides: 7. Germline CDR1 and CDR2: ENHRY and SYGVKD. The CDR3 contains 14 residues. CDR3 in amino acids: CAISEGTGAIEQYF. In DNA, the CDR3 is TGTGCCATCAGTGAAGGGACAGGCGCAATCGAGCAGTACTTC.

The sample holds one count of this clone. The chain employs TRBV5-1 and TRBJ2-3; 7 positions agree with TRBD2. The germline gives CDR1 SGHRS, CDR2 YFSETQ. This CDR3 has 17 amino acids. The junction had 12 bases not matched to a gene; V was cut back by 4 bases and J by 1 base. CDR3 sequence reads: CASSPSWRGGGTDTQYF. Written as DNA, the CDR3 is TGCGCCAGCAGCCCCTCCTGGCGGGGAGGGGGCACAGATACGCAGTATTTT.

This clone has more than one count but fewer than ten. The gene calls are TRBV29-1 and TRBJ2-5, with 7 bases that match TRBD1. The J call could be wrong; TRBJ2-7 is a better fit for the DNA end. The CDR3 length is 12 residues. In germline, CDR1 is SQVTM, CDR2 ANQGSEA. CDR3 bases: TGCAGCGTTGAGGGACAGAGTTACGAGCAGTACTTC. This gives the protein CSVEGQSYEQYF.

In DNA, the CDR3 is TGCGCCAGCAGCTTGGAGACAGGGGCCGGGTCTGAAGCTTTCTTT. This sequence encodes CASSLETGAGSEAFF. J is TRBJ1-1 and V is TRBV5-1; 8 nucleotides agree with TRBD1. Germline V CDR1 and CDR2: SGHRS, YFSETQ. V lost 0 bases, J lost 6 bases, and 7 bases stayed unmatched. The CDR3 spans 15 residues.

This chain links TRBV5-5 with TRBJ2-4; 11 bases are shared with TRBD1. CDR1 and CDR2 from the germline V gene are SGHKS and YYEKEE (reference sequence). CDR3 length: 14 residues. J gave up 9 bases and V 4 bases, and 6 bases lay outside the gene matches. In nucleotides, the CDR3 is TGTGCCAGCAGCCACTTCGGACAGGGGGCCATTCAGTACTTC. It yields the protein CASSHFGQGAIQYF.

The chain carries TRBV5-1 and TRBJ2-7; 12 positions agree with TRBD2. Germline V gives CDR1 SGHRS, CDR2 YFSETQ. The CDR3 contains 14 residues. The V segment lost 4 bases and the J segment 3 bases; nucleotides outside the gene matches: 2. The CDR3 sequence is CASSTSGRYYEQYF. DNA of the CDR3: TGCGCCAGCAGCACTAGCGGGAGGTACTACGAGCAGTACTTC.

The chain carries TRBV18 and TRBJ2-6; D might be TRBD1 (6 bases). Looked up from germline, CDR1 is KGHSH and CDR2 is LQKENI. The CDR3 is 17 amino acids. V was trimmed by 3 bases and J by 0 bases, leaving 12 bases between them. Written as DNA, the CDR3 is TGTGCCAGCTCACCGTACAGGGAAAGCTCTGGGGCCAACGTCCTGACTTTC. As protein: CASSPYRESSGANVLTF.

This clone appeared a few times. This chain links TRBV5-1 with TRBJ2-1; 10 bases are shared with TRBD2. Germline V gene data show CDR1 as SGHRS and CDR2 as YFSETQ. The trim removed 5 bases at V and 2 bases at J, leaving 4 bases unmatched. The CDR3 contains 15 residues. CDR3 DNA: TGCGCCAGCAGTCAGCGGGAGGGGCCCTACAATGAGCAGTTCTTC. It translates to CASSQREGPYNEQFF.

J is TRBJ1-2 and V is TRBV7-9; 8 bases match TRBD1. J lost 3 bases, V lost 3 bases, and 6 bases had no gene match. Germline V CDR1 and CDR2: SEHNR, FQNEAQ (reference sequence). The length of the CDR3 is 15 residues. DNA of the CDR3: TGTGCCAGCAGCTTTGGCAGGGGGCTGGACTATGGCTACACCTTC. Translated: CASSFGRGLDYGYTF.

This chain links TRBV7-2 with TRBJ1-4; no clear D. Germline-derived CDR1 and CDR2 are SGHTA and FQGNSA. With 1 base removed from V and 0 bases from J, the gap between germline ends came to 6 bases. This CDR3 has 15 residues. The CDR3 here is CASSLGAATNEKLFF. CDR3 DNA: TGTGCCAGCAGCTTAGGGGCTGCAACTAATGAAAAACTGTTTTTT.

The J gene is TRBJ2-5, the V gene TRBV5-4, with D possibly TRBD2 on 7 matching bases. Trimming took 0 bases from V and 4 from J, leaving 16 bases between them. Germline lookup yields CDR1 SGHNT and CDR2 YYREEE (reference sequence). The CDR3 is made up of 16 amino acids. Here the CDR3 reads CASSLGARGPGETQYF. In nucleotides, the CDR3 is TGTGCCAGCAGCTTGGGGGCGCGGGGGCCGGGAGAGACCCAGTACTTC.